Presented here are 17 T cell receptor beta chains from one specimen sequenced in a study of long-term antiretroviral therapy in people with HIV. The immunoSEQ assay was v3.0, run at survey level. Libraries were prepared by immunoSEQ multiplex PCR; TCRdb keeps only in-frame clonotypes and omits some of them. The profile shows 22,000 or so clones, about three quarters of them singletons. The source was unsorted PBMCs, collected 2.9 years after starting antiretroviral therapy. The receptors were gathered from a woman in her twenties or thirties with HIV.

The chain is built from TRBV15 and TRBJ1-2, with a possible D match to TRBD1 (5 bases). V lost 0 bases to trimming and J lost 9 bases, with 20 bases between them. Germline V gene lookup returns CDR1 LNHNV and CDR2 YYDKDF (reference sequence). This CDR3 has 16 amino acids. CDR3 residues: CATSRDRDGSPIRYTF. In nucleotides, the CDR3 is TGTGCCACCAGCAGAGATCGGGACGGATCACCTATCCGCTACACCTTC.

J is TRBJ1-1 and V is TRBV15; no firm D call. The CDR3 length is 15 residues. Trimming took off 5 bases at V and 1 base at J, with 14 bases between the two ends. In germline, CDR1 is LNHNV, CDR2 YYDKDF (reference sequence). For the CDR3, the DNA is TGTGCCACCAGCCCTTTTAAGGCAGCGAACACTGAAGCTTTCTTT. This sequence encodes CATSPFKAANTEAFF. The full variable domain, with the rest looked up from reference TRBV15 and TRBJ1-1, is DAMVIQNPRYQVTQFGKPVTLSCSQTLNHNVMYWYQQKSSQAPKLLFHYYDKDFNNEADTPDNFQSRRPNTSFCFLDIRSPGLGDTAMYLCATSPFKAANTEAFFGQGTRLTVV.

This chain connects TRBV5-8 to TRBJ1-3; no reliable D call. Germline CDR1 SGHTS, CDR2 YDEGEE. Trimming took off 5 bases at V and 4 bases at J, with 10 bases between the two ends. The CDR3 extends over 13 amino acids. CDR3 sequence (DNA): TGTGCCAGCAGAGGGCGGTCCGGAAACACCATATATTTT. This codes for CASRGRSGNTIYF.

The CDR3 is CASSHGDEQFF. The DNA for the CDR3 is TGTGCCAGCAGTCACGGGGATGAGCAGTTCTTC. V usage is TRBV27 and J usage is TRBJ2-1, with a tentative D call TRBD2 (5 bases). The germline V gene encodes CDR1 MNHEY and CDR2 SMNVEV (reference sequence). This CDR3 spans 11 amino acids. With 5 bases removed from V and 8 bases from J, the gap between germline ends came to 7 bases.

The V and J genes are TRBV19 and TRBJ1-1; D remains ambiguous. In germline, CDR1 is LNHDA, CDR2 SQIVND (reference sequence). The CDR3 loop spans 11 amino acids. V dropped 6 bases and J dropped 1 base, with 3 bases sitting between them. CDR3 in DNA: TGTGCCAGTAGGACGAACACTGAAGCTTTCTTT. Protein: CASRTNTEAFF.

This clone was seen a single time. This chain links TRBV9 with TRBJ1-2; 7 bases fit TRBD1. Trimming at V came to 1 base and at J to 3 bases, leaving 12 bases not matched to a gene. This CDR3 comprises 17 residues. Germline V gene lookup returns CDR1 SGDLS and CDR2 YYNGEE. CDR3 in amino acids: CASSVLTGQTGDYGYTF. The CDR3 bases are TGTGCCAGCAGCGTATTGACGGGACAGACTGGTGACTATGGCTACACCTTC.

This chain connects TRBV7-3 to TRBJ2-2, with D possibly being TRBD1 or TRBD2 (5 bases each). Trimming stripped 5 bases from V and 7 bases from J, with 11 bases between. Per germline, CDR1 SGHTA and CDR2 FQGTGA. The CDR3 spans 13 residues. The DNA for the CDR3 is TGTGCCAGCAGCGTGACAGACTACGGGGAGCTGTTTTTT. It encodes CASSVTDYGELFF.

The V and J genes are TRBV9 and TRBJ1-2, with D unclear. Germline CDR1 is SGDLS and CDR2 is YYNGEE. Trimming removed 2 bases from V and 5 bases from J, with 10 bases in between. The length of the CDR3 is 13 residues. The CDR3 is CASSVFAEYGYTF. The CDR3 DNA reads as TGTGCCAGCAGCGTCTTTGCAGAGTATGGCTACACCTTC.

This chain joins TRBV11-3 and TRBJ1-4; 7 bases map to TRBD1. The CDR3 sequence is 14 residues long. Germline CDR1 SGHNT, CDR2 YENEEA. Trimming cost V 4 bases and J 7 bases; bases outside gene matches: 6. The CDR3 DNA reads TGTGCCAGCAGCTCCCGACAGGGTCCTGAAAAACTGTTTTTT. This codes for CASSSRQGPEKLFF.

This chain connects TRBV6-4 to TRBJ1-1, with D uncertain. The length of the CDR3 is 13 residues. Deletions cut 6 bases from V and 4 bases from J, with 12 bases between. Germline V gene data show CDR1 as MRHNA and CDR2 as SNTAGT. Here the CDR3 reads CASSLYSTTEAFF. In DNA form, the CDR3 reads TGTGCCAGCAGCCTTTATTCTACCACTGAAGCTTTCTTT.

V and J are TRBV30 and TRBJ2-3; no definite D call. CDR1 and CDR2 (germline): GTSNPN, SVGIG (reference sequence). The CDR3 is 13 amino acids. V was clipped by 3 bases and J by 2 bases, with 9 bases between them. The CDR3 loop reads CAWRQPFTDTQYF. As DNA, the CDR3 is TGTGCCTGGAGACAGCCCTTCACAGATACGCAGTATTTT.

The chain uses TRBV30 and TRBJ1-2, with D possibly being TRBD1 (5 bases). This CDR3 contains 12 residues. Germline lookup yields CDR1 GTSNPN and CDR2 SVGIG (reference sequence). Trimming cost V 5 bases and J 6 bases, with 13 bases left between them. CDR3 in amino acids: CAWDSGTNGYTF. DNA for the CDR3: TGTGCCTGGGATTCCGGGACCAATGGCTACACCTTC.

The rearrangement joins TRBV7-2 to TRBJ2-3; D possibly uses TRBD1 or TRBD2 (6 bases each). Trimming shortened V by 2 bases and J by 5 bases, and 11 bases separated the two germline ends. This CDR3 has 14 amino acids. Germline assignment: CDR1 SGHTA and CDR2 FQGNSA. The CDR3 sequence: CASSLRGAKDTQYF. The CDR3 region has the DNA TGTGCCAGCAGCTTAAGGGGGGCCAAAGATACGCAGTATTTT.

This clone was recorded only once. V and J are TRBV6-4 and TRBJ1-6, with TRBD1 as a possible D gene (6 bases). V lost 4 bases to trimming and J lost 9 bases, with 16 bases between them. From germline, CDR1 is MRHNA and CDR2 SNTAGT. CDR3 length: 15 residues. Here the CDR3 reads CASSVMAGASSPLHF. CDR3 nucleotides: TGTGCCAGCAGTGTTATGGCAGGGGCCAGTTCACCCCTCCACTTT.

V and J are TRBV4-1 and TRBJ2-3; tentatively, D is TRBD2 (7 bases). V was pared by 4 bases and J by 0 bases, with 11 bases between. This CDR3 has 15 amino acids. Germline V gene data show CDR1 as MGHRA and CDR2 as YSYEKL. CDR3 nucleotide sequence: TGCGCCAGCAGCCTGGGGGGGGCTAGCACAGATACGCAGTATTTT. It yields the protein CASSLGGASTDTQYF.

This chain links TRBV30 with TRBJ2-2, with D unresolved. With 4 bases removed from V and 5 bases from J, the gap between germline ends came to 8 bases. CDR1 is GTSNPN and CDR2 is SVGIG in the germline V gene (reference sequence). The CDR3 has 12 amino acids. The CDR3 spells CAWTLGTGELFF. For the CDR3, the DNA is TGTGCCTGGACACTCGGTACCGGGGAGCTGTTTTTT.

The V gene is TRBV29-1, the J gene TRBJ1-5; D is undetermined. This CDR3 spans 12 amino acids. Trimming cost V 4 bases and J 9 bases, with 13 bases left between them. CDR1 is SQVTM, CDR2 ANQGSEA, per germline. CDR3 DNA sequence: TGCAGCGTTGGGTCCCCTGAGCGGCCCCAGCATTTT. Translation gives CSVGSPERPQHF.